These 7 T cell receptor beta chains came from one sample sequenced in a study of blood T cell repertoires in COVID-19. This table comes from immunoSEQ multiplex PCR, and its TCRdb copy is limited to in-frame clones, with some not included. The sample lists tens of thousands of clones; approximately 80% were seen once. Source material: peripheral blood. The receptors derive from a man in his 60s with COVID-19, enrolled during active disease.

The rearrangement uses TRBV9 and TRBJ2-5; 10 nucleotides align to TRBD2. The CDR3 runs 15 residues. In germline, CDR1 is SGDLS, CDR2 YYNGEE. J lost 5 bases, V lost 0 bases, and 4 bases had no gene match. The CDR3 sequence is CASSVVAGGVETQYF. As DNA, the CDR3 is TGTGCCAGCAGCGTAGTAGCGGGGGGCGTGGAGACCCAGTACTTC.

This clone was counted between two and nine times. V gene TRBV3-1 (or the pseudogene TRBV3-2) combines with J gene TRBJ2-3; no definite D call. Germline V gene sequence: CDR1 LGHDT, CDR2 YNNKEL (reference sequence). The length of the CDR3 is 12 residues. V lost 2 bases, J lost 5 bases, and 5 bases lay in between. The chain's CDR3 is CASSQSGDTQYF. As DNA, the CDR3 is TGTGCCAGCAGCCAATCAGGAGATACGCAGTATTTT.

This clone was detected only once. This rearrangement joins TRBV19 to TRBJ2-7; D is possibly TRBD2 (6 bases). There are 13 residues in the CDR3. Trimming took 3 bases from V and 3 from J, leaving 9 bases between them. Germline CDR1 and CDR2: LNHDA and SQIVND (reference sequence). CDR3 residues: CASSIREDYEQYF. CDR3 in DNA: TGTGCCAGTAGTATTAGGGAGGACTACGAGCAGTACTTC. The variable domain in full, with the rest retrieved from reference TRBV19 and TRBJ2-7, is DGGITQSPKYLFRKEGQNVTLSCEQNLNHDAMYWYRQDPGQGLRLIYYSQIVNDFQKGDIAEGYSVSREKKESFPLTVTSAQKNPTAFYLCASSIREDYEQYFGPGTRLTVT.

The chain couples TRBV7-2 to TRBJ1-3; D possibly corresponds to TRBD1 (6 bases). The germline gives CDR1 SGHTA, CDR2 FQGNSA. The germline V and J ends were trimmed by 9 bases and 6 bases, with 18 bases remaining between them. The CDR3 is 14 residues long. This CDR3 reads CASQPTGPLNTIYF. CDR3 bases: TGTGCCAGTCAACCTACAGGGCCTTTAAACACCATATATTTT.

This clone was counted between two and nine times. This rearrangement joins TRBV7-2 to TRBJ2-7; perhaps TRBD2 as D (6 bases). The V and J ends lost 1 base and 4 bases respectively, with 8 bases between them. This CDR3 is built from 13 residues. Germline values: CDR1 SGHTA, CDR2 FQGNSA. The CDR3 nucleotides read TGTGCCAGCAGCTTAGGCGGGAAATACGAGCAGTACTTC. This sequence encodes CASSLGGKYEQYF.

V usage is TRBV5-4 and J usage is TRBJ2-5, with 10 bases aligning to TRBD2. This CDR3 region has 17 residues. Germline CDR1 is SGHNT and CDR2 is YYREEE (reference sequence). The trim removed 0 bases at V and 5 bases at J, leaving 10 bases unmatched. This CDR3 is CASSLEASGGSWETQYF. CDR3 nucleotides: TGTGCCAGCAGCTTGGAAGCTAGCGGGGGTAGCTGGGAGACCCAGTACTTC.

The chain has TRBV5-1 and TRBJ2-7; D is ambiguous. In germline, CDR1 is SGHRS, CDR2 YFSETQ. V lost 2 bases to trimming and J lost 4 bases, with 10 bases between them. There are 13 residues in the CDR3. The CDR3 sequence: CASSFASSYEQYF. CDR3 coding DNA: TGCGCCAGCAGCTTCGCGTCGTCGTACGAGCAGTACTTC.